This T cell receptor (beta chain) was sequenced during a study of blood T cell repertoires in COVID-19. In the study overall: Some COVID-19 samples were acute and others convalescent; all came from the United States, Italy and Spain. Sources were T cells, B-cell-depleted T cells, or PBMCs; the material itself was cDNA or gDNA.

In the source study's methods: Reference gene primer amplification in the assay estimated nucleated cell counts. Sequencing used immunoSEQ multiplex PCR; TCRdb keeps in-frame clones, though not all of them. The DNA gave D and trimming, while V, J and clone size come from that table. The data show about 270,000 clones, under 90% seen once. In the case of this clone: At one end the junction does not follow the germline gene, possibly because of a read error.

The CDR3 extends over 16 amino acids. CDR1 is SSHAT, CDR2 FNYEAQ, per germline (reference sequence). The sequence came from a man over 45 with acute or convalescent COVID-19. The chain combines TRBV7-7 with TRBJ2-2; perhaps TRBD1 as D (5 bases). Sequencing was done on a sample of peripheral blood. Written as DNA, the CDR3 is TGTGCTAGCAGCTTCAGGGTTCCCTCGAACACCGGGGAGCTGTTTTTT. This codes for CASSFRVPSNTGELFF.